These T cell receptor beta chains were read from a single sample in a study of cytomegalovirus exposure and HLA in healthy donors. Data came from immunoSEQ multiplex PCR; TCRdb stores just in-frame clones and leaves some out. The sample yields hundreds of thousands of clones, over 75% seen once. Source material: PBMCs. These TCRs come from a woman aged 18-30 years in good health and CMV-seronegative. The CDR3 runs from the conserved cysteine through the conserved F or W. A D gene is named only where the DNA matches it firmly. Clone size appears in some rows only: once, few, many, or a class for an expanded clone.

d_call: -; clone_size: -; j_call: TRBJ2-5; v_call: TRBV6-5; cdr3_aa: CASSPTGLQTQYF; cdr3_nt: TGTGCCAGCAGCCCCACGGGGTTGCAGACCCAGTACTTC
d_call: -; clone_size: -; j_call: TRBJ2-2; v_call: TRBV5-6; cdr3_aa: CASSLGQGWATPAGELFF; cdr3_nt: TGTGCCAGCAGCTTGGGGCAGGGGTGGGCAACACCGGCCGGGGAGCTGTTTTTT
d_call: -; clone_size: -; j_call: TRBJ2-5; v_call: TRBV9; cdr3_aa: CASSVDGSRETQYF; cdr3_nt: TGTGCCAGCAGCGTAGACGGATCCAGGGAGACCCAGTACTTC
d_call: -; clone_size: -; j_call: TRBJ2-5; v_call: TRBV29-1; cdr3_aa: CSVKPGETQYF; cdr3_nt: TGCAGCGTCAAACCCGGGGAGACCCAGTACTTC
d_call: TRBD1; clone_size: once; j_call: TRBJ2-7; v_call: TRBV25-1; cdr3_aa: CASSDVGTGTTYEQYF; cdr3_nt: TGTGCCAGCAGTGATGTCGGGACAGGAACAACCTACGAGCAGTACTTC
d_call: -; clone_size: -; j_call: TRBJ2-5; v_call: TRBV9; cdr3_aa: CASSVGTARETQYF; cdr3_nt: TGTGCCAGCAGCGTAGGGACAGCAAGAGAGACCCAGTACTTC
d_call: -; clone_size: -; j_call: TRBJ1-2; v_call: TRBV11-2; cdr3_aa: CASSLSSTGPYGYTF; cdr3_nt: TGTGCCAGCAGCTTAAGCTCGACAGGCCCTTATGGCTACACCTTC
d_call: TRBD1; clone_size: few; j_call: TRBJ2-7; v_call: TRBV19; cdr3_aa: CASRDRANRYEQYF; cdr3_nt: TGTGCCAGTAGAGACAGGGCCAATCGCTACGAGCAGTACTTC
d_call: -; clone_size: -; j_call: TRBJ2-2; v_call: TRBV10-1; cdr3_aa: CASSELLGDTGELFF; cdr3_nt: TGCGCCAGCAGTGAGCTACTAGGTGACACCGGGGAGCTGTTTTTT
d_call: -; clone_size: -; j_call: TRBJ1-1; v_call: TRBV19; cdr3_aa: CASKSVSSNTEAFF; cdr3_nt: TGTGCCAGTAAGTCGGTCTCCTCGAACACTGAAGCTTTCTTT
d_call: TRBD2; clone_size: few; j_call: TRBJ2-4; v_call: TRBV9; cdr3_aa: CASSPGGAAKNIQYF; cdr3_nt: TGTGCCAGCAGCCCGGGGGGGGCAGCCAAAAACATTCAGTACTTC
d_call: TRBD1; clone_size: -; j_call: TRBJ2-2; v_call: TRBV27; cdr3_aa: CASSLGQGSGELFF; cdr3_nt: TGTGCCAGCAGTTTAGGACAGGGCAGCGGGGAGCTGTTTTTT
d_call: -; clone_size: -; j_call: TRBJ2-7; v_call: TRBV6-1; cdr3_aa: CASSGAGQSYEQYF; cdr3_nt: TGTGCCAGCAGTGGGGCCGGACAGTCCTACGAGCAGTACTTC
d_call: TRBD1; clone_size: -; j_call: TRBJ2-2; v_call: TRBV7-3; cdr3_aa: CASSLGQFGELFF; cdr3_nt: TGTGCCAGCAGCTTGGGACAGTTCGGGGAGCTGTTTTTT
d_call: TRBD2; clone_size: -; j_call: TRBJ2-3; v_call: TRBV6-5; cdr3_aa: CASSYISGRRTDTQYF; cdr3_nt: TGTGCCAGCAGTTACATCAGCGGGAGGAGGACAGATACGCAGTATTTT
d_call: -; clone_size: -; j_call: TRBJ2-5; v_call: TRBV10-2; cdr3_aa: CATGGVLETQYF; cdr3_nt: TGCGCCACCGGCGGTGTGCTAGAGACCCAGTACTTC
d_call: TRBD1; clone_size: -; j_call: TRBJ1-5; v_call: TRBV28; cdr3_aa: CASSLSGQGAGQPQHF; cdr3_nt: TGTGCCAGCAGTTTATCGGGACAGGGGGCGGGTCAGCCCCAGCATTTT
d_call: TRBD1; clone_size: -; j_call: TRBJ1-2; v_call: TRBV7-3; cdr3_aa: CASSPGTGVRGYTF; cdr3_nt: TGTGCCAGCAGCCCCGGGACAGGGGTTCGAGGCTACACCTTC
d_call: -; clone_size: -; j_call: TRBJ1-6; v_call: TRBV7-4; cdr3_aa: CASLRGPVPYNSPLHF; cdr3_nt: TGTGCCAGCCTCCGAGGTCCGGTCCCCTATAATTCACCCCTCCACTTT
d_call: -; clone_size: -; j_call: TRBJ2-3; v_call: TRBV11-3; cdr3_aa: CASSQGTDTQYF; cdr3_nt: TGTGCCAGCAGCCAGGGAACAGATACGCAGTATTTT
d_call: -; clone_size: -; j_call: TRBJ1-3; v_call: TRBV2; cdr3_aa: CASSGHSYSGNTIYF; cdr3_nt: TGTGCCAGCAGTGGCCACAGCTACTCTGGAAACACCATATATTTT
d_call: -; clone_size: -; j_call: TRBJ1-3; v_call: TRBV28; cdr3_aa: CASSPRRSSGNTIYF; cdr3_nt: TGTGCCAGCAGTCCTCGAAGGAGCTCTGGAAACACCATATATTTT
d_call: -; clone_size: -; j_call: TRBJ2-5; v_call: TRBV2; cdr3_aa: CASSEQTSLQETQYF; cdr3_nt: TGTGCCAGCAGTGAGCAGACTTCCTTACAAGAGACCCAGTACTTC
d_call: -; clone_size: few; j_call: TRBJ2-7; v_call: TRBV4-1; cdr3_aa: CASSQEDLANSYEQYF; cdr3_nt: TGCGCCAGCAGCCAAGAGGACCTAGCGAACTCCTACGAGCAGTACTTC
d_call: -; clone_size: -; j_call: TRBJ2-1; v_call: TRBV7-9; cdr3_aa: CASSLDGAWYNEQFF; cdr3_nt: TGTGCCAGCAGCTTAGACGGTGCCTGGTACAATGAGCAGTTCTTC
d_call: -; clone_size: -; j_call: TRBJ2-3; v_call: TRBV5-1; cdr3_aa: CASSLTGWTDTQYF; cdr3_nt: TGCGCCAGCAGCTTAACAGGGTGGACAGATACGCAGTATTTT
d_call: -; clone_size: few; j_call: TRBJ1-1; v_call: TRBV28; cdr3_aa: CASSPPSYRELNTEAFF; cdr3_nt: TGTGCCAGCAGTCCCCCCTCATACAGGGAATTGAACACTGAAGCTTTCTTT
d_call: TRBD1; clone_size: -; j_call: TRBJ1-2; v_call: TRBV5-6; cdr3_aa: CASSPTDRDYGYTF; cdr3_nt: TGTGCCAGCAGCCCGACAGACAGGGACTATGGCTACACCTTC
d_call: TRBD2; clone_size: -; j_call: TRBJ2-5; v_call: TRBV5-1; cdr3_aa: CASSLRGTSGTQETQYF; cdr3_nt: TGCGCCAGCAGCTTGCGAGGGACTAGCGGGACACAAGAGACCCAGTACTTC
d_call: -; clone_size: -; j_call: TRBJ1-1; v_call: TRBV30; cdr3_aa: CAWSAGSENTEAFF; cdr3_nt: TGTGCCTGGAGTGCGGGTTCAGAGAACACTGAAGCTTTCTTT
d_call: -; clone_size: -; j_call: TRBJ2-3; v_call: TRBV19; cdr3_aa: CASSIHHTSSSSLDTQYF; cdr3_nt: TGTGCCAGTAGTATTCACCATACTAGTAGTTCGTCTCTGGATACGCAGTATTTT
d_call: TRBD1; clone_size: -; j_call: TRBJ2-7; v_call: TRBV28; cdr3_aa: CASGQGQGLPYEQYF; cdr3_nt: TGTGCCAGCGGCCAGGGACAGGGGTTACCATACGAGCAGTACTTC
d_call: TRBD2; clone_size: -; j_call: TRBJ2-3; v_call: TRBV11-2; cdr3_aa: CASSSASGRGFWYTQYF; cdr3_nt: TGTGCCAGCAGCTCCGCTAGCGGGAGGGGGTTTTGGTATACGCAGTATTTT
d_call: -; clone_size: -; j_call: TRBJ1-1; v_call: TRBV7-2; cdr3_aa: CASSLRTVMNTEAFF; cdr3_nt: TGTGCCAGCAGCTTAAGGACAGTAATGAACACTGAAGCTTTCTTT
d_call: TRBD2; clone_size: -; j_call: TRBJ2-5; v_call: TRBV28; cdr3_aa: CASSSSGRTQETQYF; cdr3_nt: TGTGCCAGCAGTTCCAGCGGGAGGACCCAAGAGACCCAGTACTTC
d_call: TRBD2; clone_size: -; j_call: TRBJ2-2; v_call: TRBV9; cdr3_aa: CASSTSGSLAGELFF; cdr3_nt: TGTGCCAGCAGTACTAGCGGGAGTCTAGCCGGGGAGCTGTTTTTT
d_call: -; clone_size: -; j_call: TRBJ1-1; v_call: TRBV7-3; cdr3_aa: CASSPMGPNTEAFF; cdr3_nt: TGTGCCAGCAGCCCAATGGGGCCGAACACTGAAGCTTTCTTT
d_call: TRBD1; clone_size: once; j_call: TRBJ2-3; v_call: TRBV5-1; cdr3_aa: CASLPTGAFSDTQYF; cdr3_nt: TGCGCCAGCTTACCGACAGGGGCTTTCTCAGATACGCAGTATTTT
d_call: TRBD2; clone_size: -; j_call: TRBJ2-1; v_call: TRBV15; cdr3_aa: CATSVGRGSYNEQFF; cdr3_nt: TGTGCCACCAGCGTGGGGAGGGGATCCTACAATGAGCAGTTCTTC